This TCR beta chain originates from a study of OX40 agonist ivuxolimab in advanced cancers. Background on the study: Treatment received earlier with anti-PD-1, anti-PD-L1 or anti-CTLA-4 agents was allowed, and more than 30% had some. Findings and caveats of the study: Clones of CD4+ and CD8+ blood T cells grew by week 6 at doses of 0.1 to 3.0 mg/kg.

The V gene lost 5 bases and the J gene lost 3 bases, with 8 bases spanning the gap. Germline V gene lookup returns CDR1 MNHEY and CDR2 SVGAGI. The CDR3 runs 12 residues. Profiling relied on immunoSEQ multiplex PCR, and the TCRdb table lists in-frame clones only, not all of them. The sample records 70,000 to 85,000 clones, about 82% being singletons. Turning to this clone: Its antigen is as yet unknown.

On cycle 4 day 1 and cycle 7 day 1, as well as at baseline, blood was sampled. This receptor was obtained from an adult with an advanced solid tumor such as melanoma, head and neck, liver or kidney cancer. The chain couples TRBV6-5 to TRBJ2-7, with D uncertain. Specimen: CD4+ or CD8+ T cells sorted from blood, collected in a trial of the OX40 agonist ivuxolimab. The CDR3 DNA reads TGTGCCAGCAGTCAGACACGCTACGAGCAGTACTTC. It codes for CASSQTRYEQYF.